The 21 T cell receptor beta chains given below trace back to one sample, sequenced in a study of OX40 agonist ivuxolimab in advanced cancers. Some clones are missing from TCRdb's copy, which holds only in-frame ones; the method was immunoSEQ multiplex PCR. This table has approximately 89,000 clones, 91% appearing once. This material consisted of CD4+ or CD8+ T cells sorted from blood, taken in a trial of the OX40 agonist ivuxolimab. The receptors were sampled from an adult with an advanced solid tumor such as melanoma, head and neck, liver or kidney cancer.

V and J are TRBV29-1 and TRBJ2-4, with D possibly being TRBD1 (6 bases). Germline assignment: CDR1 SQVTM and CDR2 ANQGSEA. The CDR3 covers 13 residues. With 4 bases removed from V and 1 base from J, the gap between germline ends came to 8 bases. CDR3 sequence: CSVGTAAKNIQYF. CDR3 sequence (DNA): TGCAGCGTTGGGACAGCTGCCAAAAACATTCAGTACTTC. Full variable domain (outside the CDR3, taken from reference TRBV29-1 and TRBJ2-4): SAVISQKPSRDICQRGTSLTIQCQVDSQVTMMFWYRQQPGQSLTLIATANQGSEATYESGFVIDKFPISRPNLTFSTLTVSNMSPEDSSIYLCSVGTAAKNIQYFGAGTRLSVL.

This chain uses TRBV10-3 with TRBJ2-1; perhaps TRBD2 as D (10 bases). Germline loops: CDR1 ENHRY, CDR2 SYGVKD. This CDR3 has 19 amino acids. Trimming removed 11 bases at V and 5 bases at J, with 34 bases between. DNA for the CDR3: TGTGCCTCCCGGGCAAGGACAGGGGTGACTAGCGGGCTTCACAATGAGCAGTTCTTC. Translation: CASRARTGVTSGLHNEQFF.

This clone was observed once. This chain connects TRBV7-3 to TRBJ1-1; D possibly corresponds to TRBD1 (5 bases). The CDR3 has 15 amino acids. The germline V and J ends were trimmed by 4 bases and 4 bases, with 16 bases remaining between them. CDR1 SGHTA and CDR2 FQGTGA come from the germline V gene. CDR3 coding DNA: TGTGCCAGCAGCTCGAACGGGGCTTTGGTCACTGAAGCTTTCTTT. Translating it yields CASSSNGALVTEAFF.

Only one count was recorded for this clone. The chain joins TRBV7-9 to TRBJ2-1; 12 bases match TRBD2. Trimming removed 5 bases from V and 10 bases from J; junction bases left unmatched: 6. The CDR3 is made up of 14 amino acids. Germline loops: CDR1 SEHNR, CDR2 FQNEAQ (reference sequence). DNA for the CDR3: TGTGCCAGCAGCCAGAGGACTAGCGGGAAGGAGCAGTTCTTC. It yields the protein CASSQRTSGKEQFF.

The genes are TRBV11-3 and TRBJ2-7, with 7 nucleotides matching TRBD1. Germline trimming cut 5 bases from V and 6 bases from J; bases unmatched to any gene: 4. The germline gives CDR1 SGHNT, CDR2 YENEEA. The CDR3 is 12 amino acids. The CDR3, as DNA: TGTGCCAGCAGCACCCAGGGGGTCGAGCAGTACTTC. It codes for CASSTQGVEQYF.

The chain recombines TRBV11-3 with TRBJ2-2; maybe TRBD2 (5 bases). V lost 4 bases, J lost 3 bases, and 15 bases lay in between. This CDR3 region has 16 residues. Germline V gives CDR1 SGHNT, CDR2 YENEEA. As DNA, the CDR3 is TGTGCCAGCAGCTCCAAAGAGAAGCGGCACACCGGGGAGCTGTTTTTT. It encodes CASSSKEKRHTGELFF. The entire variable domain, with the rest obtained from reference TRBV11-3 and TRBJ2-2, is as follows: EAGVVQSPRYKIIEKKQPVAFWCNPISGHNTLYWYLQNLGQGPELLIRYENEEAVDDSQLPKDRFSAERLKGVDSTLKIQPAELGDSAVYLCASSSKEKRHTGELFFGEGSRLTVL.

V and J are TRBV5-1 and TRBJ1-2; D is unclear. Deletions cut 1 base from V and 8 bases from J, with 21 bases between. This CDR3 comprises 16 residues. Looked up from germline, CDR1 is SGHRS and CDR2 is YFSETQ. This CDR3 reads CASSLSRLGRSEGYTF. The DNA for the CDR3 is TGCGCCAGCAGCTTGTCCAGGCTTGGACGCTCTGAGGGCTACACCTTC.

This clone was seen only once. The chain recombines TRBV28 with TRBJ1-2; 9 positions agree with TRBD1. Germline V gene lookup returns CDR1 MDHEN and CDR2 SYDVKM. The ends lost 1 base at V and 8 bases at J; junction bases unmatched: 11. The CDR3 consists of 16 residues. CDR3 sequence reads: CASSLLGTGGEGGYTF. CDR3 nucleotides: TGTGCCAGCAGTTTATTGGGCACAGGGGGCGAGGGAGGCTACACCTTC.

In its sample, this clone was seen a few times. The chain employs TRBV28 and TRBJ1-5; TRBD1 matches at 11 bases. Germline trimming cut 7 bases from V and 2 bases from J; bases unmatched to any gene: 10. The CDR3 is made up of 17 amino acids. Germline CDR1 MDHEN, CDR2 SYDVKM. The CDR3 bases are TGTGCCAGCAAGGGACAGGGGGGTCAAAGGGGCAATCAGCCCCAGCATTTT. It is translated as CASKGQGGQRGNQPQHF. The full variable domain, completed using reference TRBV28 and TRBJ1-5, is DVKVTQSSRYLVKRTGEKVFLECVQDMDHENMFWYRQDPGLGLRLIYFSYDVKMKEKGDIPEGYSVSREKKERFSLILESASTNQTSMYLCASKGQGGQRGNQPQHFGDGTRLSIL.

J is TRBJ2-7 and V is TRBV7-3; possibly TRBD2 for D (6 bases). The germline V gene encodes CDR1 SGHTA and CDR2 FQGTGA. The CDR3 length is 11 residues. Trimming removed 4 bases at V and 9 bases at J, with 10 bases between. The chain's CDR3 is CASSYRLGQYF. In DNA, the CDR3 is TGTGCCAGCAGCTATCGACTAGGGCAGTACTTC.

The V and J genes are TRBV5-1 and TRBJ1-2, with D unclear. Trimming removed 0 bases from V and 0 bases from J, with 12 bases in between. Germline V gene data show CDR1 as SGHRS and CDR2 as YFSETQ. CDR3 length equals 16 residues. The CDR3 region is CASSLAVAQANYGYTF. In DNA form, the CDR3 reads TGCGCCAGCAGCTTGGCGGTGGCACAAGCTAACTATGGCTACACCTTC. The variable domain in full, completed from reference TRBV5-1 and TRBJ1-2, reads KAGVTQTPRYLIKTRGQQVTLSCSPISGHRSVSWYQQTPGQGLQFLFEYFSETQRNKGNFPGRFSGRQFSNSRSEMNVSTLELGDSALYLCASSLAVAQANYGYTFGSGTRLTVV.

V is TRBV11-1 and J is TRBJ2-1, with 15 nucleotides matching TRBD2. Germline V gene data show CDR1 as SGHAT and CDR2 as FQDESV (reference sequence). This CDR3 region has 16 residues. V gave up 4 bases and J gave up 6 bases; unmatched junction bases: 4. CDR3 nucleotides: TGTGCCAGCAGCTGGGGACTAGCGGGAGGACTCAATGAGCAGTTCTTC. Translated: CASSWGLAGGLNEQFF.

The chain employs TRBV21-1 and TRBJ2-6; TRBD2 is the table's D call and was not checked against the DNA. TRBV21-1 is noted as a pseudogene. The CDR3 spans 22 residues. The chain's CDR3 is CASSRSLASMGLAGSGANVLTF. The CDR3 coding sequence is TGTGCCAGCAGCCGAAGTCTGGCTAGTATGGGACTAGCGGGCTCTGGGGCCAACGTCCTGACTTTC.

This rearrangement joins TRBV5-1 to TRBJ2-3; D remains unclear. The germline gives CDR1 SGHRS, CDR2 YFSETQ. There are 12 residues in the CDR3. Trimming shortened V by 0 bases and J by 6 bases, and 5 bases separated the two germline ends. The CDR3 bases are TGCGCCAGCAGCTTGGTTGGTGATACGCAGTATTTT. Its translation: CASSLVGDTQYF.

V gene TRBV28 combines with J gene TRBJ2-2; a weak D match, TRBD2 (5 bases). The CDR3 is 14 amino acids. The ends were cut back, 2 bases at V and 5 bases at J, with 9 bases in the middle. From germline, CDR1 is MDHEN and CDR2 SYDVKM. CDR3 residues: CASSLMRATGELFF. CDR3 nucleotides: TGTGCCAGCAGTTTAATGCGGGCTACCGGGGAGCTGTTTTTT.

This chain joins TRBV5-4 and TRBJ2-7, with TRBD2 matching over 10 bases. Germline values: CDR1 SGHNT, CDR2 YYREEE (reference sequence). The junction had 8 bases not matched to a gene; V was cut back by 4 bases and J by 4 bases. The CDR3 has 15 residues. This CDR3 is CASSPSGRKGYEQYF. The CDR3 nucleotides are TGTGCCAGCAGCCCTAGCGGGAGAAAAGGTTACGAGCAGTACTTC.

This clone came up once. The chain employs TRBV4-1 and TRBJ2-3; 14 bases are shared with TRBD2. In germline, CDR1 is MGHRA, CDR2 YSYEKL. The V segment lost 2 bases and the J segment 2 bases; nucleotides outside the gene matches: 12. CDR3 length equals 20 residues. The CDR3 sequence is CASSQPGLAGVRKDTDTQYF. Written as DNA, the CDR3 is TGCGCCAGCAGCCAACCGGGACTAGCGGGAGTAAGGAAGGACACAGATACGCAGTATTTT.

The V gene is TRBV30, the J gene TRBJ2-7; 11 bases line up with TRBD2. The CDR3 has 14 amino acids. Losses at the gene ends were 4 bases for V and 4 bases for J; bases not matched to a gene: 6. CDR1 is GTSNPN and CDR2 is SVGIG in the germline V gene (reference sequence). CDR3 residues: CAWTPGLAAYEQYF. CDR3 nucleotide sequence: TGTGCCTGGACCCCGGGACTAGCGGCATACGAGCAGTACTTC.

J is TRBJ2-7 and V is TRBV5-1; possibly TRBD2 for D (5 bases). V dropped 0 bases and J dropped 5 bases, with 12 bases sitting between them. This CDR3 region has 14 residues. The germline V gene encodes CDR1 SGHRS and CDR2 YFSETQ. In nucleotides, the CDR3 is TGCGCCAGCAGCTTGGAACTAGGCCGGGACGAGCAGTACTTC. Its translation: CASSLELGRDEQYF. Full variable domain (rest looked up from reference TRBV5-1 and TRBJ2-7): KAGVTQTPRYLIKTRGQQVTLSCSPISGHRSVSWYQQTPGQGLQFLFEYFSETQRNKGNFPGRFSGRQFSNSRSEMNVSTLELGDSALYLCASSLELGRDEQYFGPGTRLTVT.

Of note for this clone: Other nucleotide sequences in the sample specify the same CDR3. The chain couples TRBV5-1 to TRBJ2-3; D perhaps matches TRBD2 (6 bases). Germline V CDR1 and CDR2: SGHRS, YFSETQ. The V gene lost 4 bases and the J gene lost 4 bases, with 22 bases spanning the gap. The CDR3 spans 17 residues. Here the CDR3 DNA reads TGCGCCAGCAGCCACGGGGCCGCGGCTAGCGTAGCAGATACGCAGTATTTT. The encoded protein is CASSHGAAASVADTQYF.

The chain employs TRBV19 and TRBJ2-3; 7 nucleotides line up with TRBD2. Per the germline V gene, CDR1 is LNHDA and CDR2 is SQIVND (reference sequence). CDR3 length: 14 amino acids. With 6 bases clipped from V and 0 bases from J, the junction kept 3 bases outside the gene matches. DNA for the CDR3: TGTGCCAGTAGACGCGGGGGTAGCACAGATACGCAGTATTTT. This translates into CASRRGGSTDTQYF.